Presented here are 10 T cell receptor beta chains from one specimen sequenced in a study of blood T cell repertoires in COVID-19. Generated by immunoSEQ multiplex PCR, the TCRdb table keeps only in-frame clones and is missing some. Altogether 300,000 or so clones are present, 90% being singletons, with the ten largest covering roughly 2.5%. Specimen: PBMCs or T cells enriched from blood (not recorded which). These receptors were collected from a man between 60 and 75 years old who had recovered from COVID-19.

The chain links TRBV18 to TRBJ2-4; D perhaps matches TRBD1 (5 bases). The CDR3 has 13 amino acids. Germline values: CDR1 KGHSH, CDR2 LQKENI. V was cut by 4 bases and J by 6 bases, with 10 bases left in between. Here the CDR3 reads CASSQGYANIQYF. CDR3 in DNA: TGTGCCAGCTCACAGGGGTACGCAAACATTCAGTACTTC. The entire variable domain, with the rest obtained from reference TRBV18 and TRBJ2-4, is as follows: NAGVMQNPRHLVRRRGQEARLRCSPMKGHSHVYWYRQLPEEGLKFMVYLQKENIIDESGMPKERFSAEFPKEGPSILRIQQVVRGDSAAYFCASSQGYANIQYFGAGTRLSVL.

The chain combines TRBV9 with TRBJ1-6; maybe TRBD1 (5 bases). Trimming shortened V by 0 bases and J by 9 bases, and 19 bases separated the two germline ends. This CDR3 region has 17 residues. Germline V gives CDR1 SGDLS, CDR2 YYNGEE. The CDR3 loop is CASSVVPSFGAGSPLHF. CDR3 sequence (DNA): TGTGCCAGCAGCGTAGTCCCAAGTTTTGGGGCCGGTTCACCCCTCCACTTT.

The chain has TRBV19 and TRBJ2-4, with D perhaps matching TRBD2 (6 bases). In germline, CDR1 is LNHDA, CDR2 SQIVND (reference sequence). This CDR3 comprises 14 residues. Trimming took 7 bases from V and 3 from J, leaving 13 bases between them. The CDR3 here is CASTSGLSKNIQYF. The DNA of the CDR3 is TGTGCCAGTACCTCGGGACTTAGCAAAAACATTCAGTACTTC.

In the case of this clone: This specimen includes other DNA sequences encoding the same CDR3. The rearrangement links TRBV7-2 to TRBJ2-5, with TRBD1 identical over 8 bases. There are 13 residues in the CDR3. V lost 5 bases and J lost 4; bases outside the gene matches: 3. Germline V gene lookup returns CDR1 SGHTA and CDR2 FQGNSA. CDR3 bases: TGTGCCAGCAGCCTCGGACAGGGAGAGACCCAGTACTTC. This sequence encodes CASSLGQGETQYF.

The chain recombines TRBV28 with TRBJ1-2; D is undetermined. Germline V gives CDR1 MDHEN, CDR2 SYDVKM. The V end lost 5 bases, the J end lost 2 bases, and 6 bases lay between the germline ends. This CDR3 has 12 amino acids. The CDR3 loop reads CASSPGNYGYTF. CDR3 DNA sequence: TGTGCCAGCAGTCCGGGAAACTATGGCTACACCTTC.

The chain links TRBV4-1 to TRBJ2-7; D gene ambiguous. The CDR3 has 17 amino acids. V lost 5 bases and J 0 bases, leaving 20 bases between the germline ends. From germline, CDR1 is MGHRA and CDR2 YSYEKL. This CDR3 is CASSYTLLQVISYEQYF. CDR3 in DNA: TGCGCCAGCAGCTACACTCTCCTGCAGGTTATCTCCTACGAGCAGTACTTC.

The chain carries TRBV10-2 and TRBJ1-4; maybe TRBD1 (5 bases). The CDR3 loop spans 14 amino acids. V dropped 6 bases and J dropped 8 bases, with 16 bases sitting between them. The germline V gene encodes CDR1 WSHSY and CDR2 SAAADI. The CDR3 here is CASSWGGMGEKLFF. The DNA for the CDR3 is TGCGCCAGCAGCTGGGGGGGAATGGGGGAAAAACTGTTTTTT.

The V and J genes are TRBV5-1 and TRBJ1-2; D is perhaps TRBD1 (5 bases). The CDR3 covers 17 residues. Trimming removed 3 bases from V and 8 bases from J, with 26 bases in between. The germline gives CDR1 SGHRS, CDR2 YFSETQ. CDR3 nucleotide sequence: TGCGCCAGCAGCTCGAATAGCCTCGGGAGACAGCTCAGCGGCTACACCTTC. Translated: CASSSNSLGRQLSGYTF.

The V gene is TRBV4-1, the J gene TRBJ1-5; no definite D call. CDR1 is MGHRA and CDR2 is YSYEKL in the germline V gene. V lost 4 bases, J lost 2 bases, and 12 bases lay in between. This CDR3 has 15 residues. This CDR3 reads CASSLWPGGNQPQHF. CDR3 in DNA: TGCGCCAGCAGCCTATGGCCCGGGGGCAATCAGCCCCAGCATTTT.

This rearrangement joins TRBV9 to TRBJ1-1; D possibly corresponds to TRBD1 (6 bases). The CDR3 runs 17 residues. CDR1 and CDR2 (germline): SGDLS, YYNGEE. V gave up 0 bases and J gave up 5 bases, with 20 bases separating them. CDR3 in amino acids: CASSVAVGATRNTEAFF. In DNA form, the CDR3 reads TGTGCCAGCAGCGTAGCTGTGGGGGCGACCAGAAATACTGAAGCTTTCTTT.